This T cell receptor (beta chain) was retrieved from a study of B cell selection in AIRE deficiency. Germline loops: CDR1 SGHTA, CDR2 FQGNSA. Trimming removed 6 bases from V and 7 bases from J; junction bases left unmatched: 9. CDR3 size: 15 residues. Conventional CD4 T cells were sorted as CD4+CD127+ cells. Overall study results and limits: Of a few thousand shared Treg TCRbeta sequences, under 35% were healthy-only, about 8.6% patient-only. Patient Tconv cells held around a third of Treg sequences shared by healthy donors.

Sequenced by immunoSEQ multiplex PCR; TCRdb stores in-frame clones only, minus some. Of under 30,000 clones in the sample, roughly 95% were seen once. About this clone itself: Its antigen is unidentified.

The receptor was derived from a human donor in good health. V gene TRBV7-2 combines with J gene TRBJ2-2, with 9 bases identical to TRBD2. The sequenced sample consisted of CD4+CD127+ conventional T cells sorted from PBMCs. The CDR3 nucleotides are TGTGCCAGCAGATTAAAGGGACTAGCAATCGGGGAGCTGTTTTTT. Amino acid sequence: CASRLKGLAIGELFF.